This T cell receptor beta chain was recovered during a study of blood T cell repertoires in COVID-19. Authors' methods: Using reference gene primer amplification, nucleated cell counts were estimated. The protocol was immunoSEQ multiplex PCR, while the TCRdb copy is restricted to in-frame clones and leaves out a portion. The DNA was the basis for D and trimming; V, J and clone size are from that table. The sample records fewer than 200,000 clones, 83% being singletons. The table lists this clone with a few counts. The germline V gene has CDR1 SGHDN and CDR2 FVKESK. Trimming removed 2 bases at V and 5 bases at J, with 13 bases between. The CDR3 totals 16 residues. Participants, roughly 18 to 100 years old, spanned under 25 US areas. Clinical history as reported by participants underpinned cohort assignment.

The chain has TRBV14 and TRBJ1-6; D unclear. This receptor was identified in a woman aged 50 to 60 in a cohort exposed to, infected with or recovered from COVID-19 (not recorded which). Sequencing was performed on PBMCs or T cells enriched from blood (not recorded which). The CDR3: CASSQLGWYDNSPLHF. The CDR3 region has the DNA TGTGCCAGCAGCCAACTCGGGTGGTACGATAATTCACCCCTCCACTTT. Drawing the rest from reference TRBV14 and TRBJ1-6, the complete variable domain is EAGVTQFPSHSVIEKGQTVTLRCDPISGHDNLYWYRRVMGKEIKFLLHFVKESKQDESGMPNNRFLAERTGGTYSTLKVQPAELEDSGVYFCASSQLGWYDNSPLHFGNGTRLTVT.